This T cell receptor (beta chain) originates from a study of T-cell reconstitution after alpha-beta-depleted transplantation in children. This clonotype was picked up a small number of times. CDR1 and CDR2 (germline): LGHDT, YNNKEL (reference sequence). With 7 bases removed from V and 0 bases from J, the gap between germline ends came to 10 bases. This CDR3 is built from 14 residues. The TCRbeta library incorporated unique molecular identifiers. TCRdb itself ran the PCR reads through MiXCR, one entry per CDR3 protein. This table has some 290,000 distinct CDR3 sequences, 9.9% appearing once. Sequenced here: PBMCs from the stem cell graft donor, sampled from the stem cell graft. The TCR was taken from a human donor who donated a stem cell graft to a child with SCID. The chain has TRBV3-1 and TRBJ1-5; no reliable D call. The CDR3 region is CASKGRGSNQPQHF. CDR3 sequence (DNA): TGTGCCAGCAAGGGCCGGGGTAGCAATCAGCCCCAGCATTTT.